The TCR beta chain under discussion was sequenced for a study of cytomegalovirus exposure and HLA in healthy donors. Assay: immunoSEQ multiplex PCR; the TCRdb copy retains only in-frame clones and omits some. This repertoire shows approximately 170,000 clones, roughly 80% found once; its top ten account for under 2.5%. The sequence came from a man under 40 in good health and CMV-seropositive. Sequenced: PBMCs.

CDR3 loop: CASSKGTGTSGNTIYF. The DNA of the CDR3 is TGCGCCAGCAGCAAAGGTACAGGGACCTCTGGAAACACCATATATTTT. This sequence joins TRBV5-1 and TRBJ1-3; TRBD1 is a possible D gene (6 bases). This CDR3 comprises 16 residues. The V and J ends lost 4 bases and 0 bases respectively, with 14 bases between them. Germline V lookup: CDR1 SGHRS, CDR2 YFSETQ.